The present T cell receptor (beta chain) was sequenced within a study of blood T cells in healthy people across ages. Using a J-beta primer mix together with a sample-barcoded 5' primer, a second PCR was run for roughly 7 to 11 cycles. In TCRdb, the 5' RACE reads were re-called with MiXCR into one record per CDR3 protein. This sample carries about 1.5 million distinct CDR3 sequences, 35% to 45% of them seen once, and the ten largest clones take just over 4%. Ranging in age from about 6 to 95, the donors were healthy Caucasian individuals from Russia. Whole-study results and caveats: Significant beta diversity loss was already apparent by age approximately 38, declining roughly linearly.

Trimming stripped 4 bases from V and 2 bases from J, with 11 bases between. CDR1 and CDR2 from the germline V gene are MGHRA and YSYEKL. This CDR3 region has 14 residues. Notes on this clonotype: Its antigen is as yet unknown.

The chain recombines TRBV4-1 with TRBJ1-2; D call uncertain. Specimen: blood. This sequence originates from a woman under 30 in good health. The CDR3 sequence is CASSPRGGNYGYTF. The CDR3 DNA reads as TGCGCCAGCAGCCCCCGCGGAGGCAACTATGGCTACACCTTC.